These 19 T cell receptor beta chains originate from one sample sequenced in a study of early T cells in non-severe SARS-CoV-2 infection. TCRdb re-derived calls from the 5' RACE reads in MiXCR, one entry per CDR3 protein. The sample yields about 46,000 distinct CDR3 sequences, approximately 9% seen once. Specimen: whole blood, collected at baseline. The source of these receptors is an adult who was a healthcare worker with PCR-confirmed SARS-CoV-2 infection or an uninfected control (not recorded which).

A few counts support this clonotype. DNA of the CDR3: TGTGCCTGGAGTGTTAACGAAGGTACTGAAGCTTTCTTT. Encoded protein: CAWSVNEGTEAFF. The chain employs TRBV30 and TRBJ1-1; D unclear. Looked up from germline, CDR1 is GTSNPN and CDR2 is SVGIG (reference sequence). The CDR3 is made up of 13 amino acids. V lost 0 bases and J 5 bases, leaving 10 bases between the germline ends.

This CDR3 reads CSGLAGVGNIQYF. CDR3 bases: TGCAGCGGACTAGCGGGAGTAGGGAACATTCAGTACTTC. The V and J genes are TRBV29-1 and TRBJ2-4, with TRBD2 identical over 12 bases. The V gene's germline CDR1 is SQVTM and CDR2 ANQGSEA. The V and J ends lost 7 bases and 7 bases, in that order; junction bases with no gene match: 5. CDR3 length: 13 residues. The whole variable domain, remainder taken from reference TRBV29-1 and TRBJ2-4, is SAVISQKPSRDICQRGTSLTIQCQVDSQVTMMFWYRQQPGQSLTLIATANQGSEATYESGFVIDKFPISRPNLTFSTLTVSNMSPEDSSIYLCSGLAGVGNIQYFGAGTRLSVL.

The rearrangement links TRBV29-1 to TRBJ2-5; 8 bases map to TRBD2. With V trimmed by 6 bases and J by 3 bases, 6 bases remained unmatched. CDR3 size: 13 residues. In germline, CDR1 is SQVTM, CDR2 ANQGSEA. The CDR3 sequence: CSVLPGGEETQYF. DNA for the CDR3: TGCAGCGTCCTCCCCGGGGGGGAAGAGACCCAGTACTTC. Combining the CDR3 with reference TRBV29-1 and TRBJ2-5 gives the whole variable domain SAVISQKPSRDICQRGTSLTIQCQVDSQVTMMFWYRQQPGQSLTLIATANQGSEATYESGFVIDKFPISRPNLTFSTLTVSNMSPEDSSIYLCSVLPGGEETQYFGPGTRLLVL.

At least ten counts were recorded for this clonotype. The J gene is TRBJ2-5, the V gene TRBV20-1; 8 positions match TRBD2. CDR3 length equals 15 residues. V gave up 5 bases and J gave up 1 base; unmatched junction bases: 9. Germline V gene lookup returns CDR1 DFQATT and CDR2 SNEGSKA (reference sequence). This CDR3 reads CSARDGTRGQETQYF. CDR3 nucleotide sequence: TGCAGTGCTCGCGACGGGACTAGAGGCCAAGAGACCCAGTACTTC.

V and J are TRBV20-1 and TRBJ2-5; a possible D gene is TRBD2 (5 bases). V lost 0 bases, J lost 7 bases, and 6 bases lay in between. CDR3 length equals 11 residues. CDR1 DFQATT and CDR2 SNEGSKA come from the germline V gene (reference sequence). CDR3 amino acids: CSARESGTQYF. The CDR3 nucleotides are TGCAGTGCTAGAGAGAGCGGGACCCAGTACTTC.

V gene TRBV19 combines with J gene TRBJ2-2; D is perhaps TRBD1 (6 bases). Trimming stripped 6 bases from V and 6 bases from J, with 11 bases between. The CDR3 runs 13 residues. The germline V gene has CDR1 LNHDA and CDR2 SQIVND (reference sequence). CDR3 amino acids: CASSPQGPGELFF. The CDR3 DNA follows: TGTGCCAGTAGCCCACAGGGACCCGGGGAGCTGTTTTTT.

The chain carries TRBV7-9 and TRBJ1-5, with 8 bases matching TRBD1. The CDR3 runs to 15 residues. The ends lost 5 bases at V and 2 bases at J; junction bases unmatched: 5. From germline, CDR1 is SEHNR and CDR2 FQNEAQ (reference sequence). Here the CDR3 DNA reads TGTGCCAGCAGCCCCGGGACAGGCGGCAATCAGCCCCAGCATTTT. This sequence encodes CASSPGTGGNQPQHF.

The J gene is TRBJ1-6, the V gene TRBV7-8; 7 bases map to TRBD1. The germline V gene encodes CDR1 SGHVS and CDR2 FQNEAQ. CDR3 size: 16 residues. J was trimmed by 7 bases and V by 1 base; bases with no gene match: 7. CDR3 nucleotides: TGTGCCAGCAGCTTAGTTGGTCGCAGGGGGAATTCACCCCTCCACTTT. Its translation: CASSLVGRRGNSPLHF. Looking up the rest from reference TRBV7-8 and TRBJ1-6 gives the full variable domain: GAGVSQSPRYKVAKRGQDVALRCDPISGHVSLFWYQQALGQGPEFLTYFQNEAQLDKSGLPSDRFFAERPEGSVSTLKIQRTQQEDSAVYLCASSLVGRRGNSPLHFGNGTRLTVT.

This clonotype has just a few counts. The CDR3, as DNA: TGCGCCAGCAGCTTGGATGGCTATTACGAGCAGTACTTC. It encodes CASSLDGYYEQYF. The chain employs TRBV5-1 and TRBJ2-7; D is undetermined. V was cut by 0 bases and J by 4 bases, with 8 bases left in between. The CDR3 is made up of 13 amino acids. CDR1 and CDR2 from the germline V gene are SGHRS and YFSETQ.

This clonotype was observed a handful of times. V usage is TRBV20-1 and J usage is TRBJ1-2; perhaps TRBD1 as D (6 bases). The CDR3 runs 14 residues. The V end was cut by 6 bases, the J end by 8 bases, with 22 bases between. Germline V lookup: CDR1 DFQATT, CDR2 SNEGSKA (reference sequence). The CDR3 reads CSAALQGGLGGYTF. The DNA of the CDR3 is TGCAGTGCCGCCCTACAGGGCGGTTTAGGGGGCTACACCTTC.

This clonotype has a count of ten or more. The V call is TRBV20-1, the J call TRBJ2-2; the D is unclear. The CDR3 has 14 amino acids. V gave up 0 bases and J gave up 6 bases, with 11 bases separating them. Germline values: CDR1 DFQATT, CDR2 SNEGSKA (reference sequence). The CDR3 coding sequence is TGCAGTGCTAGAGATATTAGGGAACCCGGGGAGCTGTTTTTT. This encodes CSARDIREPGELFF.

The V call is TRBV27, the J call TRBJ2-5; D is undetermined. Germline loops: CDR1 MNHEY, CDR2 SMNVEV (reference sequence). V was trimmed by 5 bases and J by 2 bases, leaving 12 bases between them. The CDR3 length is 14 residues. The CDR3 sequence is CASSINGVQETQYF. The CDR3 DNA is TGTGCCAGCAGTATCAATGGGGTACAAGAGACCCAGTACTTC.

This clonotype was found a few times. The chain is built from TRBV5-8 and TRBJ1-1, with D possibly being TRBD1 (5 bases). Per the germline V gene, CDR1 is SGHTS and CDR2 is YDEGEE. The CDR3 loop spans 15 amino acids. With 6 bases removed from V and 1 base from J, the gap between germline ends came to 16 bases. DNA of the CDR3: TGTGCCAGCACCAATTGGGGCCGTGAGAACACTGAAGCTTTCTTT. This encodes CASTNWGRENTEAFF.

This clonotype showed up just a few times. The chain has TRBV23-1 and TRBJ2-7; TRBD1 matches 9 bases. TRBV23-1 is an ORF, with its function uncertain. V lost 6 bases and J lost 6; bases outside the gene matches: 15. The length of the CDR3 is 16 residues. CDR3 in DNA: TGCGCCAGCAGAACGAACTCCGGGACAGGGTGTGGCGAGCAGTACTTC. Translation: CASRTNSGTGCGEQYF.

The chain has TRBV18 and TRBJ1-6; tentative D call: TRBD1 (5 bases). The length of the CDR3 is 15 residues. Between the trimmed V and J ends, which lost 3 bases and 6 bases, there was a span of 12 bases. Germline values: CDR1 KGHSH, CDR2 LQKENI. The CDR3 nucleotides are TGTGCCAGCTCACCTCTAAGAGGGGCTAATTCACCCCTCCACTTT. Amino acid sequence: CASSPLRGANSPLHF.

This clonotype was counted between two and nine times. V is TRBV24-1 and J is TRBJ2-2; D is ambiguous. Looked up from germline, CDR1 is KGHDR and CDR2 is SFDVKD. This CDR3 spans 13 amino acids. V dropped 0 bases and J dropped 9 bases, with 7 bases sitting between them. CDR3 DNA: TGTGCCACCAGTGATTTGCATGTTAGGGAGCTGTTTTTT. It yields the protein CATSDLHVRELFF.

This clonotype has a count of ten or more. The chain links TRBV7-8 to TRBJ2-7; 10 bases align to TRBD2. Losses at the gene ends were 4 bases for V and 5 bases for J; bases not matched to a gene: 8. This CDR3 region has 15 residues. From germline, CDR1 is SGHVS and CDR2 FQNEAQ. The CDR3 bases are TGTGCCAGCAGCTATACCGGGACTAGCGCACACGAGCAGTACTTC. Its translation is CASSYTGTSAHEQYF.

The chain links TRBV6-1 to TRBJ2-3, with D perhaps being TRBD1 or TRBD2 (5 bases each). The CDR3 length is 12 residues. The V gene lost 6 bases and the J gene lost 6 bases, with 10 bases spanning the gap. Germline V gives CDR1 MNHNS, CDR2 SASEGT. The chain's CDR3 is CASRYGTDTQYF. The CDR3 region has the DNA TGTGCCAGCAGGTACGGGACGGATACGCAGTATTTT.

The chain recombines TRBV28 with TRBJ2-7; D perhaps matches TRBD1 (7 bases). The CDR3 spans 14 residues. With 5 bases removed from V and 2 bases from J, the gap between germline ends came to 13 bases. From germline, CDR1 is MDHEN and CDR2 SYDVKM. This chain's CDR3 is CASSPAGGPYEQYF. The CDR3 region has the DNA TGTGCCAGCAGTCCAGCAGGGGGGCCCTACGAGCAGTACTTC.